This T cell receptor (beta chain) comes out of a study of PD-1 blockade in classical Hodgkin lymphoma. Study findings and constraints: The repertoire differences lack a defined cause, possibly disease activity or prior therapy. Reported baseline diversity: healthy donors highest, relapsed/refractory patients lowest.

The assay was immunoSEQ multiplex PCR, and TCRdb's table has in-frame clones only and misses some. The top ten clones hold 0.5% to 0.55% of a sample with roughly 15,000 clones, 92% of them seen once. The V end lost 7 bases, the J end lost 4 bases, and 8 bases lay between the germline ends. The CDR3 covers 11 residues. The germline V gene has CDR1 MNHNS and CDR2 SASEGT. A note on this clone: The antigen is not known.

Stated time point: newly diagnosed, previously untreated cHL patient sample. Magnetic negative selection was used to purify CD4+ T cells from thawed PBMCs. PBMCs from untreated, newly diagnosed classical Hodgkin lymphoma were comparison samples. The rearrangement links TRBV6-1 to TRBJ2-7; D call uncertain. The source of this sequence is a human donor with classical Hodgkin lymphoma. The sequencing sample was made of CD4+ T cells from blood. For the CDR3, the DNA is TGTGCCAGCATCAACCTATACGAGCAGTACTTC. Translation gives CASINLYEQYF.